The 18 T cell receptor beta chains listed next were all sequenced from one sample in a study of T cell clonality in common variable immunodeficiency. TCRdb's copy holds only in-frame clones and misses some; the assay was immunoSEQ multiplex PCR. The sample has tens of thousands of clones, none seen only once. Sequences were obtained from peripheral blood mononuclear cells. The source is a person aged 18 to 75 in good health.

This clone appeared a few times. Since a much larger clone is just one base distant, this may be a read error. The read finishes 3 residues shy of the CDR3 end, and the germline J gene is used to complete it. V is TRBV19 and J is TRBJ2-4; 12 bases align to TRBD2. Germline V gene sequence: CDR1 LNHDA, CDR2 SQIVND (reference sequence). There are 20 residues in the CDR3. V was pared by 5 bases and J by 0 bases, with 14 bases of the junction left unmatched. Incomplete CDR3 DNA: TGTGCCAGTAGTCCGAGGGCTAGCGGGAGGGAGTTCAAAGCCAAAAACATT. It is translated as CASSPRASGREFKAKNI. The whole CDR3 protein reads CASSPRASGREFKAKNIQYF. Variable domain in full (rest from reference TRBV19 and TRBJ2-4): DGGITQSPKYLFRKEGQNVTLSCEQNLNHDAMYWYRQDPGQGLRLIYYSQIVNDFQKGDIAEGYSVSREKKESFPLTVTSAQKNPTAFYLCASSPRASGREFKAKNIQYFGAGTRLSVL.

This clone was seen many times. The read is 3 residues too short to cover the CDR3 end, so that end is filled in from the germline J gene. This sequence joins TRBV20-1 and TRBJ1-2, with D perhaps matching TRBD1 (5 bases). Germline CDR1 reads DFQATT; CDR2 reads SNEGSKA (reference sequence). This CDR3 region has 13 residues. The CDR3 region is CSARDRQGGGYTF. The covered CDR3 bases are TGCAGTGCTAGAGATCGGCAGGGCGGCGGC.

This clone was observed many times. The CDR3 is cut off 3 residues early in the read; its end comes from the germline J gene. This chain links TRBV2 with TRBJ2-3, with a possible D match to TRBD1 (6 bases). Germline V lookup: CDR1 SNHLY, CDR2 FYNNEI. The V gene lost 10 bases and the J gene lost 4 bases, with 15 bases spanning the gap. There are 13 residues in the CDR3. This chain's CDR3 is CATSTGRADTQYF. CDR3 bases read: TGTGCCACCTCCACAGGGCGGGCAGATACG.

About this clone: The DNA ends 3 residues before the CDR3 does, and the rest of the CDR3 is filled in from the germline J gene. The rearrangement joins TRBV20-1 to TRBJ2-7; D may be TRBD2 (6 bases). V was trimmed by 6 bases and J by 6 bases, leaving 12 bases between them. Germline assignment: CDR1 DFQATT and CDR2 SNEGSKA (reference sequence). CDR3 length: 11 amino acids. CDR3 sequence: CSAPKEGEQYF. CDR3 DNA (partial): TGCAGTGCCCCGAAGGAGGGCGAG.

Of note for this clone: With the read ending 3 residues before the CDR3 end, the germline J gene is used to fill in that end. The genes are TRBV6-2 or TRBV6-3 and TRBJ2-4; D is unclear. V shed 4 bases and J shed 4 bases, with 17 bases lying between them. Germline CDR1 and CDR2: MNHEY and SVGEGT. The CDR3 length is 16 residues. The sequenced part of the CDR3 DNA is TGTGCCAGCAGTTTCTGGGCCGCAGATCTTAAAAACATT. Protein sequence: CASSFWAADLKNI. The whole CDR3 sequence is CASSFWAADLKNIQYF.

This clone has more than one count but fewer than ten. The read halts 3 residues ahead of the CDR3 end, with the missing end drawn from the germline J gene. V is TRBV7-9 and J is TRBJ2-1, with D unclear. The CDR3 has 15 residues. Germline V gene data show CDR1 as SEHNR and CDR2 as FQNEAQ (reference sequence). V gave up 2 bases and J gave up 3 bases, with 11 bases separating them. CDR3 in amino acids: CASSLKPPGYNEQFF. The CDR3 bases that were read are TGTGCCAGCAGCTTAAAACCCCCAGGCTACAATGAG.

This clone has a count of ten or more. The CDR3 extends 3 residues past the end of the read, so its final part is completed from the germline J gene. This sequence joins TRBV12-3 or TRBV12-4 and TRBJ1-4, with D perhaps TRBD1 (5 bases). Trimming removed 6 bases from V and 7 bases from J, with 15 bases in between. This CDR3 is built from 14 residues. The CDR3 is CASSLRVGGEKLFF. The CDR3 DNA, read in part, is TGTGCCAGCAGCCTCAGGGTAGGCGGTGAAAAA.

This clone is classed as medium-sized. The read halts 3 residues ahead of the CDR3 end, with the missing end drawn from the germline J gene. The genes are TRBV5-1 and TRBJ2-3; 11 bases are shared with TRBD1. The J segment lost 7 bases and the V segment lost 2 bases, leaving 3 bases of the junction unmatched. The CDR3 totals 14 residues. Looked up from germline, CDR1 is SGHRS and CDR2 is YFSETQ. CDR3 sequence: CASSFGQGANTQYF. The CDR3 bases that were read are TGCGCCAGCAGCTTTGGACAGGGGGCGAATACG. Supplemented by reference TRBV5-1 and TRBJ2-3, the full variable domain reads KAGVTQTPRYLIKTRGQQVTLSCSPISGHRSVSWYQQTPGQGLQFLFEYFSETQRNKGNFPGRFSGRQFSNSRSEMNVSTLELGDSALYLCASSFGQGANTQYFGPGTRLTVL.

As regards this clone: The DNA ends 3 residues before the CDR3 does, and the rest of the CDR3 is filled in from the germline J gene. This sequence joins TRBV13 and TRBJ1-1, with D possibly matching TRBD1 (6 bases). Trimming took 2 bases from V and 3 from J, leaving 10 bases between them. Germline V gene data show CDR1 as PRHDT and CDR2 as FYEKMQ (reference sequence). CDR3 length: 14 residues. The CDR3: CASSLRGIDTEAFF. The part of the CDR3 DNA that was read is TGTGCCAGCAGCTTAAGGGGGATTGACACTGAA.

This clone came up many times. CDR3 region: CASSLDVNYEQYF. Partial CDR3 DNA: TGTGCCAGCAGCTTAGATGTTAACTACGAG. The chain links TRBV7-9 to TRBJ2-7, with D unresolved. Sequencing ends 3 residues short of the CDR3 end; the germline J gene provides the rest. In germline, CDR1 is SEHNR, CDR2 FQNEAQ (reference sequence). V was cut by 1 base and J by 3 bases, with 7 bases left in between. CDR3 length: 13 amino acids.

This clone was counted many times. The read stops 3 residues short of the end of the CDR3; the missing end is completed from the germline J gene. The chain is built from TRBV30 and TRBJ2-7, with TRBD2 identical over 7 bases. This CDR3 is built from 14 residues. Germline V gives CDR1 GTSNPN, CDR2 SVGIG (reference sequence). J was trimmed by 5 bases and V by 2 bases; bases with no gene match: 9. Partial CDR3 DNA: TGTGCCTGGAGTCAAGGACTAGTCAGCCACGAG. It yields the protein CAWSQGLVSHE. The entire CDR3 protein reads CAWSQGLVSHEQYF.

At least ten counts were recorded for this clone. Read data end 3 residues before the CDR3 end; the end is taken from the germline J gene. The chain is built from TRBV2 and TRBJ2-2; 10 bases fit TRBD2. Germline CDR1 SNHLY, CDR2 FYNNEI. This CDR3 has 16 residues. V lost 6 bases, J lost 4 bases, and 8 bases stayed unmatched. This CDR3 is CASRRGLAVGTGELFF. The sequenced part of the CDR3 DNA is TGTGCCAGCAGGAGAGGACTAGCGGTTGGCACCGGGGAG.

The CDR3 bases that were read are TGTGCCAGCAGCCCGGCAGGGAACTATGGC. Translating it yields CASSPAGNYG. The complete CDR3 sequence is CASSPAGNYGYTF. The chain is built from TRBV7-2 and TRBJ1-2, with a possible D match to TRBD1 (5 bases). The CDR3 end is not reached by the read, which stops 3 residues before it; the germline J gene fills it in. Trimming took off 5 bases at V and 2 bases at J, with 9 bases between the two ends. Germline V gene lookup returns CDR1 SGHTA and CDR2 FQGNSA. CDR3 length equals 13 residues. The full variable domain, with the rest looked up from reference TRBV7-2 and TRBJ1-2, is GAGVSQSPSNKVTEKGKDVELRCDPISGHTALYWYRQSLGQGLEFLIYFQGNSAPDKSGLPSDRFSAERTGGSVSTLTIQRTQQEDSAVYLCASSPAGNYGYTFGSGTRLTVV.

Only a few counts were recorded for this clone. The CDR3 end lies 3 residues beyond the end of the read and is filled in from the germline J gene. This rearrangement joins TRBV7-9 to TRBJ2-1; 12 nucleotides match TRBD2. J was trimmed by 1 base and V by 8 bases; bases with no gene match: 3. The CDR3 contains 15 residues. Per germline, CDR1 SEHNR and CDR2 FQNEAQ (reference sequence). CDR3 DNA (partial): TGTGCCAGCGGGACTAGCGGGTCATCCTACAATGAG. Translating gives CASGTSGSSYNE. The full-length CDR3 reads as CASGTSGSSYNEQFF.

This clone came up many times. With the read ending 3 residues before the CDR3 end, the germline J gene is used to fill in that end. The chain links TRBV5-1 to TRBJ2-3; D gene uncertain. Germline CDR1 is SGHRS and CDR2 is YFSETQ. Trimming left V 0 bases short and J 4 bases short, with 6 bases between. The CDR3 is 13 residues long. The CDR3 spells CASSLDVADTQYF. Incomplete CDR3 DNA: TGCGCCAGCAGCTTGGATGTAGCAGATACG.

There are many counts of this clone. The CDR3 is cut off 3 residues early in the read; its end comes from the germline J gene. The rearrangement links TRBV28 to TRBJ2-7; D remains ambiguous. V gave up 3 bases and J gave up 5 bases, with 11 bases separating them. CDR3 length: 13 residues. CDR1 MDHEN and CDR2 SYDVKM come from the germline V gene. The CDR3 sequence is CASSFFVRDEQYF. The sequenced part of the CDR3 DNA is TGTGCCAGCAGTTTTTTTGTAAGGGACGAG. The variable domain in full, with the rest retrieved from reference TRBV28 and TRBJ2-7, is DVKVTQSSRYLVKRTGEKVFLECVQDMDHENMFWYRQDPGLGLRLIYFSYDVKMKEKGDIPEGYSVSREKKERFSLILESASTNQTSMYLCASSFFVRDEQYFGPGTRLTVT.

This clone was detected ten times or more. Coverage ceases 3 residues before the CDR3 finishes, and the germline J gene fills in the end. The chain uses TRBV20-1 and TRBJ2-1, with D tentatively TRBD2 (6 bases). Germline V gene sequence: CDR1 DFQATT, CDR2 SNEGSKA (reference sequence). CDR3 length: 14 residues. V lost 5 bases and J 8 bases, leaving 19 bases between the germline ends. Partial CDR3 DNA: TGCAGTGCTTCCACCGGAGGGCCGAATGATGAG. The encoded protein is CSASTGGPNDE. The CDR3 as a whole reads CSASTGGPNDEQFF.

This clone was seen at least ten times. The CDR3 reads CASNAGGIDQPQHF. The DNA read from the CDR3 is TGTGCCAGCAATGCAGGGGGCATCGATCAGCCC. The rearrangement joins TRBV5-8 to TRBJ1-5; 8 positions agree with TRBD1. The read falls 3 residues short of the CDR3 end, and the missing part is taken from the germline J gene. V shed 6 bases and J 5 bases; nucleotides not matched to a gene: 7. Germline assignment: CDR1 SGHTS and CDR2 YDEGEE. The CDR3 loop spans 14 amino acids.